This is a list of T cell receptor beta chains from one sample in a study of blood T cell repertoires in COVID-19. Sequenced by immunoSEQ multiplex PCR; TCRdb stores in-frame clones only, minus some. Here the sample spans more than 250,000 clones, approximately 83% being singletons. The sample comprised peripheral blood. These receptors all stem from a woman aged 25 to 39 who had recovered from COVID-19. Each CDR3 is given with its conserved first and last residue. The order of the fields is clone size, J gene, D gene, V gene, CDR3 protein, CDR3 DNA. The D gene is left open where the match is weak. Size is omitted from some rows. Given values are once, few, many or a class for expanded clones.

.,TRBJ1-6,TRBD1,TRBV3-1/TRBV3-2,CASSQGPGQGFTLHF,TGTGCCAGCAGCCAAGGACCCGGACAGGGGTTCACCCTCCACTTT
.,TRBJ1-2,.,TRBV7-2,CASSSPPYYGYTF,TGTGCCAGCAGCTCCCCCCCTTACTATGGCTACACCTTC
.,TRBJ1-2,.,TRBV5-6,CASSLSGTDYGYTF,TGTGCCAGCAGCTTGAGCGGGACGGACTATGGCTACACCTTC
.,TRBJ2-5,TRBD2,TRBV10-3,CAISKTSGGAETQYF,TGTGCCATCAGTAAGACTAGCGGGGGGGCAGAGACCCAGTACTTC
once,TRBJ2-7,.,TRBV12-3/TRBV12-4,CASSLRRSGEQYF,TGTGCCAGCAGTTTGCGGCGGAGCGGCGAGCAGTACTTC
once,TRBJ2-3,.,TRBV5-1,CASGEPSTDTQYF,TGCGCCTCGGGGGAGCCTAGCACAGATACGCAGTATTTT
.,TRBJ2-7,TRBD1,TRBV6-5,CASSWTGAEQYF,TGTGCCAGCAGCTGGACAGGGGCCGAGCAGTACTTC
.,TRBJ1-2,.,TRBV9,CASSVGDLIIVGANYGYTF,TGTGCCAGCAGCGTAGGGGATTTAATAATAGTCGGGGCTAACTATGGCTACACCTTC
.,TRBJ1-2,.,TRBV2,CARRIPSDYGYTF,TGTGCCAGGAGGATACCTTCTGACTATGGCTACACCTTC
.,TRBJ1-4,.,TRBV9,CASSGGPQNEKLFF,TGTGCCAGCAGCGGGGGGCCTCAGAATGAAAAACTGTTTTTT
.,TRBJ1-2,TRBD1,TRBV28,CASSLFARDRGSYTF,TGTGCCAGCAGCCTTTTCGCCCGGGACAGGGGAAGCTACACCTTC
.,TRBJ2-1,.,TRBV12-3/TRBV12-4,CASSSLGDEQFF,TGTGCCAGCAGTTCCCTCGGGGATGAGCAGTTCTTC
.,TRBJ1-4,TRBD1,TRBV27,CASSLHPDRESEKLFF,TGTGCCAGCAGTTTACACCCCGACAGGGAATCTGAAAAACTGTTTTTT
.,TRBJ2-3,.,TRBV25-1,CASSDDLASDTQYF,TGTGCCAGCAGTGATGATTTGGCCTCAGATACGCAGTATTTT
.,TRBJ1-2,TRBD1,TRBV5-1,CASSPFGTVKNYGYTF,TGCGCCAGCAGCCCGTTCGGGACAGTGAAGAACTATGGCTACACCTTC